Described below is a single TCR beta chain sequence and its context. Its specific antigen is unknown. One base away there is no much larger clone; base qualities are not given. Libraries were prepared through the immunoSEQ multiplex PCR assay. Sequencing of the T-cell receptor beta chain repertoire was carried out together with a 770-gene immune expression panel. TCRdb took this table from immuneACCESS and kept in-frame rearrangements with V and J called. Such tables lack part of the clones; where checked against another copy, unresolved V genes explain under half of the gap, and the rest is unexplained. This sample has roughly 14,000 clones in its table, and about four fifths of those were observed once. The ten largest clonotypes hold roughly 7.1% of the sample. CDR1 is given as LGHNA and CDR2 as YNFKEQ, both from the germline V gene. Measured from the cysteine to the phenylalanine, the CDR3 is 14 residues long. Only CDR3 DNA is held: 42 bases, read in frame from base 1. Trimming removed 3 bases from V and 0 bases from J, leaving 7 bases between the germline ends.

The sample is drawn from a study of brain metastases from non-small cell lung cancer (dated by TCRdb to 2018 to 2020). Study-wide context: The study profiled the immune microenvironment of paired resected primary tumors and brain metastases from non-small-cell lung cancer patients. What the work shows at the level of the full study, not this receptor alone: Compared with the matched primary tumors, roughly two thirds of brain metastases appeared to show expanded T-cell clones. T-cell infiltration was lower in brain metastases than in primary tumors (P < 0.001). Paired brain metastases and primary tumors largely shared TCR repertoires, although T-cell densities in the metastases were sparse.

The cohort comprised around 40 patients with surgically resected non-small-cell lung cancer who had both primary tumor and brain metastasis specimens. Tumor specimens were archival formalin-fixed, paraffin-embedded tissues. The TCR was taken from a donor aged 40 or older with non-small cell lung cancer. The V gene is TRBV4-2 and the J gene is TRBJ2-3, with the D call tentatively TRBD1 or TRBD2, each fitting 5 bases. Sequenced material: primary lung tumor tissue. Explained via the paper, the cell subset or site label denotes: primary lung tumor paired with brain metastasis. Here the CDR3 is given as CASSQGESTDTQYF. The DNA reads as follows: TGTGCCAGCAGCCAGGGGGAGAGCACAGATACGCAGTATTTT.